A selection of T cell receptor beta chains follows, all from one sample in a study of blood T cell repertoires in COVID-19. Clones were sequenced by immunoSEQ multiplex PCR, and TCRdb holds only the in-frame ones, with some missing. This sample yields about 430,000 clones, of which 70% to 90% are seen a single time; 0.8% to 0.85% belongs to the top ten. Source material: peripheral blood. The receptors originated from a man younger than 35 with COVID-19, enrolled during active disease. CDR3s include the opening cysteine and the closing phenylalanine or tryptophan. A D gene is named only where the DNA matches it firmly. The listing skips clone size in some rows; elsewhere it reads once, few, many or a size class.

>TRBV6-1|TRBJ2-5|TRBD2|-
TGTGCCAGCAGTGAAGCCGGGCCGGGAGGCGGCTTAATCCTCAAAGAGACCCAGTACTTC
CASSEAGPGGGLILKETQYF
>TRBV11-3|TRBJ2-7|-|-
TGTGCCAGCAGCTCAGGGTCGGGCGAGCAGTACTTC
CASSSGSGEQYF
>TRBV5-1|TRBJ1-1|TRBD1|-
TGCGCCAGCAGCTGGGGACAGGGCGAAGCTTTCTTT
CASSWGQGEAFF
>TRBV28|TRBJ2-7|TRBD1|-
TGTGCCAGCAGTGCCGGGACAGGGTTTTACGAGCAGTACTTC
CASSAGTGFYEQYF
>TRBV5-6|TRBJ2-7|TRBD2|once
TGTGCCAGCAGCTTCGGACTAGCGGGAGACTTCCTCTCCGAGCAGTACTTC
CASSFGLAGDFLSEQYF
>TRBV6-1|TRBJ2-3|TRBD2|-
TGTGCCAGCAGTGAAGGGCGGGGGGCAGATACGCAGTATTTT
CASSEGRGADTQYF
>TRBV7-8|TRBJ2-3|-|-
TGTGCCAGCAGCTTTGGAGGAGGGACCCCTTACACAGATACGCAGTATTTT
CASSFGGGTPYTDTQYF
>TRBV28|TRBJ1-6|TRBD1|-
TGTGCCAGCAGGGGACAGGGAGGAAATTCACCCCTCCACTTT
CASRGQGGNSPLHF
>TRBV18|TRBJ1-1|-|-
TGTGCCAGCTCACCAGGGGCATCGAACACTGAAGCTTTCTTT
CASSPGASNTEAFF
>TRBV2|TRBJ2-2|TRBD2|-
TGTGCCAGCAGACTAGCGGTCAACACCGGGGAGCTGTTTTTT
CASRLAVNTGELFF
>TRBV5-1|TRBJ2-1|TRBD1|-
TGCGCCAGCAGCTTGACAGGGGTCGAGTACAATGAGCAGTTCTTC
CASSLTGVEYNEQFF
>TRBV19|TRBJ2-1|TRBD2|-
TGTGCCAGTAATAAGCGGGAGGGCCTCAATGAGCAGTTCTTC
CASNKREGLNEQFF
>TRBV4-1|TRBJ1-2|-|few
TGCGCCAGCAGCTCTGGCGGCGGTAACTATGGCTACACCTTC
CASSSGGGNYGYTF
>TRBV19|TRBJ1-2|-|-
TGTGCCAGTAGTACAAGGGGCTCGGATGGCTACACCTTC
CASSTRGSDGYTF
>TRBV11-2|TRBJ2-1|-|once
TGTGCCAGCAGCTTAGTAGCCTTATACAATGAGCAGTTCTTC
CASSLVALYNEQFF
>TRBV2|TRBJ1-2|-|-
TGTGCCAGCAGTGATAGGGGCAGATATGGCTACACCTTC
CASSDRGRYGYTF
>TRBV2|TRBJ2-1|-|once
TGTGCCAGCAGTCCCTATAATGAGCAGTTCTTC
CASSPYNEQFF
>TRBV27|TRBJ1-1|-|-
TGTGCCAGCAGTTTACAGGGTTATACTGAAGCTTTCTTT
CASSLQGYTEAFF
>TRBV5-4|TRBJ1-6|-|-
TGTGCCAGCAGGCAAGATTACGGGGATTCACCCCTCCACTTT
CASRQDYGDSPLHF
>TRBV28|TRBJ2-7|-|once
TGTGCCAGCAGCCCCCCCGAGCTCTACGAGCAGTACTTC
CASSPPELYEQYF
>TRBV5-1|TRBJ2-7|TRBD2|once
TGCGCCAGCAGCTTGAGTCTAGCGGGTTTCGGCTACGAGCAGTACTTC
CASSLSLAGFGYEQYF
>TRBV4-1|TRBJ1-5|TRBD1|-
TGCGCCAGCAGGTACCGGGACAGGGTCGATCAGCCCCAGCATTTT
CASRYRDRVDQPQHF
>TRBV5-1|TRBJ2-2|TRBD2|-
TGCGCCAGCAGCAAGAGCCCGGGACTAGCGGGGGAACTCACCGGGGAGCTGTTTTTT
CASSKSPGLAGELTGELFF
>TRBV5-4|TRBJ2-7|TRBD1|-
TGTGCCAGCAGCGCCGCTCCGGGACAGGGCTACGAGCAGTACTTC
CASSAAPGQGYEQYF
>TRBV28|TRBJ1-2|TRBD1|-
TGTGCCAGCAGTGCCTTCGTGGGACAGGGTGCTGGCTACACCTTC
CASSAFVGQGAGYTF
>TRBV5-1|TRBJ1-4|-|-
TGCGCCAGCAGCTTTAGGGAGGGTGGTGAAAAACTGTTTTTT
CASSFREGGEKLFF
>TRBV4-1|TRBJ2-2|TRBD2|-
TGCGCCAGCAGCCAAGGCGCGGGAGGAGGGGAGCTGTTTTTT
CASSQGAGGGELFF
>TRBV11-2|TRBJ2-1|TRBD2|-
TGTGCCAGCAGCCCCCCTGCTAGCGGGGGATACAATGAGCAGTTCTTC
CASSPPASGGYNEQFF
>TRBV7-9|TRBJ1-1|TRBD1|-
TGTGCCAGCAGCCCTGGGACAGGGGAGGGGACTGAAGCTTTCTTT
CASSPGTGEGTEAFF
>TRBV10-2|TRBJ2-1|-|-
TGCGCCAGCTCGGGTACAGGGAATGAGCAGTTCTTC
CASSGTGNEQFF
>TRBV3-1/TRBV3-2|TRBJ2-4|TRBD1|-
TGTGCCAGCAGCCAAGATTTCGAGTACGGACAGGCTCTAGCCAAAAACATTCAGTACTTC
CASSQDFEYGQALAKNIQYF
>TRBV7-2|TRBJ2-7|-|-
TGTGCCAGCAGCTCGACCGACAGGACGAGGTCCTACGAGCAGTACTTC
CASSSTDRTRSYEQYF
>TRBV6-5|TRBJ2-1|TRBD2|-
TGTGCCAGCAGTTCCCCGGGACTAGCGGGATCTGTTGAGCAGTTCTTC
CASSSPGLAGSVEQFF
>TRBV5-1|TRBJ1-4|TRBD1|-
TGCGCCAGCAGCTCGACAGGGCGGGGGGTTGAAAAACTGTTTTTT
CASSSTGRGVEKLFF
>TRBV2|TRBJ2-1|TRBD2|-
TGTGCCAGCAGTTCCGGGACTAGCGGTTACAATGAGCAGTTCTTC
CASSSGTSGYNEQFF
>TRBV5-5|TRBJ2-4|-|-
TGTGCCAGCAGCTTGGACAGGCGAGAATCCGCCTGG
CASSLDRRESAW
>TRBV11-2|TRBJ2-5|-|few
TGTGCCAGCAGCTTCATAGAGACCCAGTACTTC
CASSFIETQYF